This TCR beta chain was retrieved from a study of identical twins. A template switching step contributed a universal primer site, while unique molecular identifiers were present in the cDNA. In TCRdb, the 5' RACE reads were re-called with MiXCR into one record per CDR3 protein. The data contain hundreds of thousands of distinct CDR3 sequences, 12% of them singletons. V trimming: 1 base; J trimming: 5 bases; junction bases outside the gene matches: 3. CDR1 is LGHDT, CDR2 YNNKEL, per germline (reference sequence). This CDR3 has 14 amino acids. This clonotype appeared many times. Its antigen is not known. Healthy Caucasians were all of the donors. Regarding the study as a whole: The study found weaker excess twin sharing in beta out-of-frame sequences.

These records were also assigned to another study, of yellow fever vaccine responses in identical twins. This second study says: Twins showed a vaccine T cell response that reportedly seemed partly convergent, partly personalized.

This clonotype was sampled from a woman aged 18-30 years in good health. What was sequenced was PBMCs. This rearrangement joins TRBV3-1 to TRBJ2-5, with 8 bases matching TRBD2. DNA for the CDR3: TGTGCCAGCAGCCAAGTGGCTAGCGGGGAGACCCAGTACTTC. Amino acid sequence: CASSQVASGETQYF.